The 24 T cell receptor beta chains given below trace back to one sample, sequenced in a study of T cells in Graves' hyperthyroidism and ophthalmopathy. The investigators amplified TCR beta CDR3 regions from RNA transcripts. TCR CDR3 regions were first amplified by RT-PCR with HTBI primers. A single record per CDR3 protein comes from TCRdb applying MiXCR to the multiplex PCR reads. The sample gives approximately 370,000 distinct CDR3 sequences, approximately 15% of which show up once; over 25% is in the top ten. The sequenced sample consisted of blood. The source of these receptors is a woman in her 30s with Graves' hyperthyroidism.

The CDR3 bases are TGTGCCAGTAGTATGACAGGGGAGGAACAGCCCCAGCATTTT. Translated: CASSMTGEEQPQHF. The genes are TRBV19 and TRBJ1-5, with 8 bases lining up with TRBD1. This CDR3 spans 14 amino acids. Germline trimming cut 3 bases from V and 7 bases from J; bases unmatched to any gene: 5. Germline values: CDR1 LNHDA, CDR2 SQIVND (reference sequence).

In this sample, this clonotype turned up a few times. The J gene is TRBJ2-2, the V gene TRBV20-1; 9 bases agree with TRBD2. J was trimmed by 3 bases and V by 3 bases; bases with no gene match: 8. Germline V gene data show CDR1 as DFQATT and CDR2 as SNEGSKA (reference sequence). The CDR3 has 16 amino acids. This chain's CDR3 is CSARGGRASDTGELFF. CDR3 in DNA: TGCAGTGCTAGGGGCGGGAGGGCCTCCGACACCGGGGAGCTGTTTTTT.

In this sample, this clonotype turned up many times. The rearrangement links TRBV28 to TRBJ1-1; no definite D call. CDR1 is MDHEN, CDR2 SYDVKM, per germline. Between the trimmed V and J ends, which lost 4 bases and 1 base, there was a span of 16 bases. The CDR3 contains 16 residues. Written as DNA, the CDR3 is TGTGCCAGCAGTTCAGCCGAGCGACACCCGAACACTGAAGCTTTCTTT. This sequence encodes CASSSAERHPNTEAFF. Supplemented by reference TRBV28 and TRBJ1-1, the full variable domain reads DVKVTQSSRYLVKRTGEKVFLECVQDMDHENMFWYRQDPGLGLRLIYFSYDVKMKEKGDIPEGYSVSREKKERFSLILESASTNQTSMYLCASSSAERHPNTEAFFGQGTRLTVV.

This clonotype was recorded once. A much larger clone lies a single base off, so this may be a read error. This chain joins TRBV7-9 and TRBJ1-1, with D possibly TRBD1 on 6 matching bases. V was shortened by 5 bases and J by 1 base, with 14 bases between the two germline ends. Germline CDR1 and CDR2: SEHNR and FQNEAQ (reference sequence). The CDR3 consists of 15 residues. Written as DNA, the CDR3 is TGTGCCAGCAGCAGAAAGACAGGCTCGAACACTGAAGCTTTCTTT. Protein product: CASSRKTGSNTEAFF.

This clonotype showed up many times. The rearrangement uses TRBV6-1 and TRBJ2-1; D perhaps matches TRBD1 (8 bases). Germline CDR1 reads MNHNS; CDR2 reads SASEGT. V was trimmed by 1 base and J by 7 bases, leaving 14 bases between them. CDR3 length equals 15 residues. The CDR3 nucleotides read TGTGCCAGCAGTGAAGATCACAGGGGGGGGAATGAGCAGTTCTTC. Its protein is CASSEDHRGGNEQFF.

This clonotype was picked up many times. This CDR3 is CAWSGQGWGTDTQYF. CDR3 DNA sequence: TGTGCCTGGAGTGGACAGGGGTGGGGCACAGATACGCAGTATTTT. This chain uses TRBV30 with TRBJ2-3; 8 bases match TRBD1. The trim removed 1 base at V and 1 base at J, leaving 4 bases unmatched. CDR3 length: 15 amino acids. Germline V lookup: CDR1 GTSNPN, CDR2 SVGIG (reference sequence).

This clonotype was seen a few times. The V and J genes are TRBV29-1 and TRBJ2-3; no clear D. There are 13 residues in the CDR3. CDR1 and CDR2 from the germline V gene are SQVTM and ANQGSEA. V shed 5 bases and J shed 2 bases, with 11 bases lying between them. The CDR3 loop is CSVKGGDTDTQYF. CDR3 DNA: TGCAGCGTTAAGGGCGGAGACACAGATACGCAGTATTTT.

The gene calls are TRBV28 and TRBJ2-6; D tentatively fits TRBD1 or TRBD2 (6 bases each). The CDR3 has 15 amino acids. CDR1 and CDR2 from the germline V gene are MDHEN and SYDVKM. Deletions cut 11 bases from V and 2 bases from J, with 16 bases between. The CDR3 loop is CAGQGGSAGANVLTF. For the CDR3, the DNA is TGTGCCGGACAAGGGGGGTCCGCTGGGGCCAACGTCCTGACTTTC.

This chain links TRBV19 with TRBJ2-5; D is ambiguous. Trimming shortened V by 10 bases and J by 5 bases, and 20 bases separated the two germline ends. CDR1 is LNHDA and CDR2 is SQIVND in the germline V gene (reference sequence). The CDR3 has 14 residues. The CDR3 protein is CATSTGRLGETQYF. As DNA, the CDR3 is TGTGCCACCTCGACGGGTAGACTGGGCGAGACCCAGTACTTC. Drawing the rest from reference TRBV19 and TRBJ2-5, the complete variable domain is DGGITQSPKYLFRKEGQNVTLSCEQNLNHDAMYWYRQDPGQGLRLIYYSQIVNDFQKGDIAEGYSVSREKKESFPLTVTSAQKNPTAFYLCATSTGRLGETQYFGPGTRLLVL.

This clonotype was seen a handful of times. V usage is TRBV5-8 and J usage is TRBJ2-2; possible D gene TRBD2, 6 bases. Trimming pared 5 bases from V and 2 bases from J, leaving 16 bases between. Germline CDR1 is SGHTS and CDR2 is YDEGEE. CDR3 length: 16 amino acids. The CDR3 DNA sequence: TGTGCCAGCAGACCCGGTAGCGGCAGAAACACCGGGGAGCTGTTTTTT. Amino acids: CASRPGSGRNTGELFF.

This clonotype was seen at least ten times. The J gene is TRBJ1-6, the V gene TRBV20-1; D is perhaps TRBD1 (6 bases). Trimming pared 6 bases from V and 9 bases from J, leaving 21 bases between. Germline CDR1 is DFQATT and CDR2 is SNEGSKA (reference sequence). The CDR3 sequence is 15 residues long. CDR3 in amino acids: CSAHDRPSRSSPLHF. The CDR3 DNA follows: TGCAGTGCCCACGACAGGCCGTCCCGAAGTTCACCCCTCCACTTT.

This clonotype was counted a few times. The chain couples TRBV9 to TRBJ2-7; D is perhaps TRBD1 (6 bases). The germline V and J ends were trimmed by 5 bases and 5 bases, with 20 bases remaining between them. The length of the CDR3 is 15 residues. Germline CDR1 is SGDLS and CDR2 is YYNGEE. DNA for the CDR3: TGTGCCAGCAGACAAAACGGACAGTTACCTAACGAGCAGTACTTC. Translation: CASRQNGQLPNEQYF.

Comment on this clonotype: This could be a read error, since a much larger clone is one nucleotide away. The chain has TRBV2 and TRBJ2-7; 9 bases align to TRBD1. V dropped 5 bases and J dropped 5; count of bases not matched to a gene: 10. The CDR3 has 15 amino acids. CDR1 SNHLY and CDR2 FYNNEI come from the germline V gene. The CDR3 DNA follows: TGTGCCAGCAGTAGATCCGGGACAGGGTACCACGAGCAGTACTTC. This encodes CASSRSGTGYHEQYF.

This clonotype was observed a few times. CDR3 residues: CASSQANEGETQYF. The CDR3 coding sequence is TGTGCCAGCAGCCAAGCGAATGAGGGGGAGACCCAGTACTTC. The rearrangement links TRBV3-1 to TRBJ2-5; D is perhaps TRBD1 or TRBD2 (5 bases each). Germline CDR1 LGHDT, CDR2 YNNKEL (reference sequence). There are 14 residues in the CDR3. The ends were cut back, 1 base at V and 5 bases at J, with 11 bases in the middle.

The J gene is TRBJ2-1, the V gene TRBV30, with a possible D match to TRBD1 (5 bases). The V and J ends lost 2 bases and 0 bases respectively, with 11 bases between them. CDR1 and CDR2 (germline): GTSNPN, SVGIG (reference sequence). The CDR3 covers 15 residues. The DNA of the CDR3 is TGTGCCTGGAGTTCAACAGGTAACTCCTACAATGAGCAGTTCTTC. Translating it yields CAWSSTGNSYNEQFF.

This clonotype has a count of ten or more. The chain uses TRBV25-1 and TRBJ2-1, with D possibly being TRBD1 (6 bases). This CDR3 spans 19 amino acids. The germline V gene encodes CDR1 MGHDK and CDR2 SYGVNS. V was pared by 6 bases and J by 1 base, with 25 bases between. The CDR3 reads CASSSQGGAGPQSYNEQFF. CDR3 coding DNA: TGTGCCAGCAGCTCACAGGGTGGGGCCGGTCCCCAGTCCTACAATGAGCAGTTCTTC.

This rearrangement joins TRBV5-1 to TRBJ2-7, with a weak D call TRBD1 (5 bases). Germline CDR1 SGHRS, CDR2 YFSETQ. The CDR3 covers 15 residues. Trimming left V 0 bases short and J 0 bases short, with 10 bases between. CDR3 nucleotide sequence: TGCGCCAGCAGCTTGGGACAGTCGAGCTCCTACGAGCAGTACTTC. This translates into CASSLGQSSSYEQYF.

This clonotype appeared a few times. The V and J genes are TRBV6-1 and TRBJ2-3, with D unclear. Trimming shortened V by 2 bases and J by 6 bases, and 9 bases separated the two germline ends. Germline loops: CDR1 MNHNS, CDR2 SASEGT. The CDR3 is 13 residues long. As DNA, the CDR3 is TGTGCCAGCAGTGAACGTCCCCCTGATACGCAGTATTTT. Translation: CASSERPPDTQYF.

This clonotype was picked up many times. The chain uses TRBV2 and TRBJ1-5; D is possibly TRBD1 (6 bases). The germline gives CDR1 SNHLY, CDR2 FYNNEI. The CDR3 runs 14 residues. Trimming pared 6 bases from V and 3 bases from J, leaving 12 bases between. The CDR3 coding sequence is TGTGCCAGCAGGGACAGCGCTACCAATCAGCCCCAGCATTTT. Protein: CASRDSATNQPQHF.

This clonotype was counted at least ten times. The genes are TRBV14 and TRBJ1-2; D possibly corresponds to TRBD1 (6 bases). There are 13 residues in the CDR3. CDR1 is SGHDN, CDR2 FVKESK, per germline. V lost 4 bases and J lost 8, with 14 bases in between. CDR3 nucleotide sequence: TGTGCCAGCAGCCCCGTTGGGGGGCACGGCTACACCTTC. It yields the protein CASSPVGGHGYTF.

Details on this clonotype: This could be a read error, since a much larger clone is one nucleotide away. The V gene is TRBV20-1, the J gene TRBJ2-1; 15 nucleotides line up with TRBD2. Per the germline V gene, CDR1 is DFQATT and CDR2 is SNEGSKA (reference sequence). The CDR3 sequence is 17 residues long. The CDR3 loop reads CSADPGLAGGRTAEQLF. CDR3 coding DNA: TGCAGTGCTGATCCGGGACTAGCGGGAGGTAGAACGGCTGAGCAGCTCTTC.

This clonotype was observed a handful of times. This chain joins TRBV5-1 and TRBJ1-1; D unresolved. Deletions cut 3 bases from V and 4 bases from J, with 13 bases between. Germline V gene sequence: CDR1 SGHRS, CDR2 YFSETQ. The CDR3 sequence is 14 residues long. The CDR3 loop is CASSWSGIGTEAFF. For the CDR3, the DNA is TGCGCCAGCAGCTGGTCGGGGATTGGCACTGAAGCTTTCTTT.

This clonotype was counted between two and nine times. This chain connects TRBV5-8 to TRBJ2-3; possible D gene TRBD2, 5 bases. V dropped 0 bases and J dropped 2 bases, with 13 bases sitting between them. Germline V gene sequence: CDR1 SGHTS, CDR2 YDEGEE. The CDR3 totals 16 residues. CDR3 loop: CASSLAGLSVTDTQYF. CDR3 sequence (DNA): TGTGCCAGCAGCTTGGCGGGGTTATCAGTCACAGATACGCAGTATTTT.

The V call is TRBV20-1, the J call TRBJ2-2; D is uncertain. Looked up from germline, CDR1 is DFQATT and CDR2 is SNEGSKA (reference sequence). The CDR3 length is 18 residues. Between the trimmed V and J ends, which lost 5 bases and 1 base, there was a span of 23 bases. CDR3 loop: CSARLPPGRLRNTGELFF. The DNA for the CDR3 is TGCAGTGCTCGTCTCCCCCCAGGACGACTTAGGAACACCGGGGAGCTGTTTTTT.